A single sample gave rise to the 14 T cell receptor beta chains below, sequenced in a study of cytomegalovirus exposure and HLA in healthy donors (dated by TCRdb to about 2017). The library came from the immunoSEQ multiplex PCR assay. The multiplex PCR relied on a mix of 60 forward primers for TCR Vbeta segments and 13 reverse primers for TCR Jbeta segments. TCRdb holds this immuneACCESS table with in-frame rearrangements only. Some clones are missing; in checked studies, unresolved V genes explain under half, and the rest has no known cause. Within this sample are over 80,000 clones, with 78% of them counted one time only. The ten largest clones capture 2.5% to 4% of the sample. Sequenced input: PBMCs. The receptors stem from a woman aged 40 to 50 in good health and CMV-seronegative.

This sequence joins TRBV9 and TRBJ2-1, with TRBD2 matching 10 bases. CDR3 length: 14 residues. Germline-derived CDR1 and CDR2 are SGDLS and YYNGEE. V dropped 5 bases and J dropped 5; count of bases not matched to a gene: 4. The CDR3 DNA is TGTGCCAGCAGGAGGACTAGCGGCCACAATGAGCAGTTCTTC. The encoded protein is CASRRTSGHNEQFF.

This clone was observed a handful of times. CDR3 loop: CASSGVAGYEAFF. DNA for the CDR3: TGTGCCAGCAGTGGGGTTGCGGGATATGAAGCTTTCTTT. This chain links TRBV6-1 with TRBJ1-1; the D is unclear. CDR1 MNHNS and CDR2 SASEGT come from the germline V gene. This CDR3 region has 13 residues. V shed 4 bases and J shed 7 bases, with 13 bases lying between them.

The chain combines TRBV19 with TRBJ1-2; D is perhaps TRBD1 (6 bases). CDR1 and CDR2 (germline): LNHDA, SQIVND (reference sequence). V shed 3 bases and J shed 6 bases, with 11 bases lying between them. The CDR3 has 13 amino acids. In DNA, the CDR3 is TGTGCCAGTAGTATCGTACAGGGCAATGGCTACACCTTC. Encoded protein: CASSIVQGNGYTF. Filled out from reference TRBV19 and TRBJ1-2, the complete variable domain reads DGGITQSPKYLFRKEGQNVTLSCEQNLNHDAMYWYRQDPGQGLRLIYYSQIVNDFQKGDIAEGYSVSREKKESFPLTVTSAQKNPTAFYLCASSIVQGNGYTFGSGTRLTVV.

This clone was recorded once. V is TRBV7-8 and J is TRBJ2-5; D uncertain. This CDR3 comprises 15 residues. Trimming pared 5 bases from V and 2 bases from J, leaving 15 bases between. The germline V gene encodes CDR1 SGHVS and CDR2 FQNEAQ. DNA of the CDR3: TGTGCCAGCAGCAGACTCCCCGACGGGCAAGAGACCCAGTACTTC. Protein sequence: CASSRLPDGQETQYF.

J is TRBJ2-3 and V is TRBV7-9, with 9 bases aligning to TRBD1. Germline V lookup: CDR1 SEHNR, CDR2 FQNEAQ (reference sequence). The CDR3 totals 15 residues. After removal of 4 bases from V and 3 bases from J, the junction contained 5 bases not matched to a gene. CDR3 residues: CASSSAQGATDTQYF. CDR3 DNA sequence: TGTGCCAGCAGCTCAGCACAGGGGGCAACAGATACGCAGTATTTT.

The chain is built from TRBV19 and TRBJ2-2; 8 positions match TRBD1. The J segment lost 0 bases and the V segment lost 3 bases, leaving 6 bases of the junction unmatched. This CDR3 comprises 17 residues. Germline V lookup: CDR1 LNHDA, CDR2 SQIVND (reference sequence). The CDR3 region is CASSIPQGAANTGELFF. CDR3 nucleotides: TGTGCCAGTAGTATCCCCCAGGGGGCAGCGAACACCGGGGAGCTGTTTTTT.

The chain carries TRBV18 and TRBJ1-5; 9 bases agree with TRBD1. The V gene end was trimmed by 0 bases and the J gene end by 2 bases; junction bases not matched to a gene: 2. The CDR3 has 16 residues. Germline CDR1 and CDR2: KGHSH and LQKENI. As DNA, the CDR3 is TGTGCCAGCTCACCACCAAGGACAGGGGGCAATCAGCCCCAGCATTTT. Its translation is CASSPPRTGGNQPQHF.

This chain joins TRBV11-2 and TRBJ1-1; D not resolved. V lost 2 bases, J lost 1 base, and 5 bases lay in between. CDR3 length: 13 residues. Germline V CDR1 and CDR2: SGHAT, FQNNGV. Here the CDR3 reads CASSLSGNTEAFF. The CDR3 region has the DNA TGTGCCAGCAGCTTATCGGGGAACACTGAAGCTTTCTTT.

The chain uses TRBV19 and TRBJ1-1; D ambiguous. The CDR3 loop spans 14 amino acids. The germline V and J ends were trimmed by 3 bases and 1 base, with 9 bases remaining between them. Germline loops: CDR1 LNHDA, CDR2 SQIVND (reference sequence). CDR3 sequence (DNA): TGTGCCAGTAGTATTCGAGGGCCGAACACTGAAGCTTTCTTT. Translation: CASSIRGPNTEAFF.

This rearrangement joins TRBV9 to TRBJ2-7; TRBD2 might be the D (5 bases). The CDR3 runs to 16 residues. Germline assignment: CDR1 SGDLS and CDR2 YYNGEE. Trimming took 0 bases from V and 6 from J, leaving 19 bases between them. The CDR3, as DNA: TGTGCCAGCAGCGTAGCCCCCGGACTTGCTAAGGGCGAGCAGTACTTC. Protein sequence: CASSVAPGLAKGEQYF.

The chain couples TRBV11-3 to TRBJ2-1, with a weak D call TRBD2 (6 bases). This CDR3 has 14 amino acids. Trimming removed 3 bases at V and 8 bases at J, with 14 bases between. CDR1 and CDR2 (germline): SGHNT, YENEEA. As DNA, the CDR3 is TGTGCCAGCAGCTTCGGGGGTGACTCTCATGAGCAGTTCTTC. It specifies CASSFGGDSHEQFF.

The chain recombines TRBV13 with TRBJ2-1, with D maybe TRBD2 (5 bases). Germline V gives CDR1 PRHDT, CDR2 FYEKMQ (reference sequence). The CDR3 sequence is 14 residues long. V lost 5 bases and J lost 10, with 18 bases in between. CDR3 nucleotide sequence: TGTGCCAGCAGCCTGAACCTACTAGGCATCGAGCAGTTCTTC. Protein product: CASSLNLLGIEQFF.

This clone was observed a single time. The V and J genes are TRBV28 and TRBJ2-1, with TRBD2 matching over 9 bases. Germline V gives CDR1 MDHEN, CDR2 SYDVKM. This CDR3 has 14 amino acids. V lost 8 bases to trimming and J lost 5 bases; unmatched junction nucleotides: 7. CDR3 sequence: CASHSGSMNNEQFF. For the CDR3, the DNA is TGTGCCAGCCATAGCGGGAGTATGAACAATGAGCAGTTCTTC. The whole variable domain, filled in from reference TRBV28 and TRBJ2-1, reads DVKVTQSSRYLVKRTGEKVFLECVQDMDHENMFWYRQDPGLGLRLIYFSYDVKMKEKGDIPEGYSVSREKKERFSLILESASTNQTSMYLCASHSGSMNNEQFFGPGTRLTVL.

The chain combines TRBV6-5 with TRBJ2-2; D gene uncertain. The CDR3 sequence is 12 residues long. Germline V gives CDR1 MNHEY, CDR2 SVGAGI. V lost 7 bases, J lost 1 base, and 4 bases lay in between. CDR3 nucleotides: TGTGCCAGCAAACAGAACACCGGGGAGCTGTTTTTT. As protein: CASKQNTGELFF.